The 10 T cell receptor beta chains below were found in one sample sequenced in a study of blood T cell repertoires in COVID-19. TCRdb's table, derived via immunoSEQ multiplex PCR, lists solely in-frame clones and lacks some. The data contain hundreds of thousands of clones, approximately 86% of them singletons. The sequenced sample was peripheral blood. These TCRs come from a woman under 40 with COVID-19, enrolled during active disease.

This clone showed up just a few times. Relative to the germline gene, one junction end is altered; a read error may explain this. CDR3 sequence: CASSEGGRRQETQYF. CDR3 coding DNA: TGTGCCAGCAGCGAAGGGGGGCGCCGCCAAGAGACCCAGTACTTC. The chain uses TRBV2 and TRBJ2-5; either TRBD1 or TRBD2 may supply D (6 bases each). The CDR3 totals 15 residues. Germline V lookup: CDR1 SNHLY, CDR2 FYNNEI.

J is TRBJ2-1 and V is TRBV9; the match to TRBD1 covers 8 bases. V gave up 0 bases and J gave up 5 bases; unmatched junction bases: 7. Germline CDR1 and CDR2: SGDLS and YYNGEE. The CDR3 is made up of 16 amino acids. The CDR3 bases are TGTGCCAGCAGCGTAGCACTACAGGGGGTTGACAATGAGCAGTTCTTC. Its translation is CASSVALQGVDNEQFF.

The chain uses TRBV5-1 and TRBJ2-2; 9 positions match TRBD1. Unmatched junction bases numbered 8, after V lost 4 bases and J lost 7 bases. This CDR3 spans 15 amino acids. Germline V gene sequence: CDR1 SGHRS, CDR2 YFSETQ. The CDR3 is CASSPGQGRNGELFF. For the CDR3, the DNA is TGCGCCAGCAGCCCGGGACAGGGTCGAAACGGGGAGCTGTTTTTT.

The CDR3 here is CAISELGQGGTDTQYF. The CDR3 DNA is TGTGCCATCAGTGAGTTGGGACAGGGAGGCACAGATACGCAGTATTTT. The chain carries TRBV10-3 and TRBJ2-3; the match to TRBD1 covers 9 bases. There are 16 residues in the CDR3. CDR1 is ENHRY, CDR2 SYGVKD, per germline. After removal of 1 base from V and 1 base from J, the junction contained 3 bases not matched to a gene.

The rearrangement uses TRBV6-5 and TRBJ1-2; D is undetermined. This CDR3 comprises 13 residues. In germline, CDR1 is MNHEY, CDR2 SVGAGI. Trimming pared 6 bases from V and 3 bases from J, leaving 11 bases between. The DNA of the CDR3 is TGTGCCAGCAGCCAAACGGTCTACTATGGCTACACCTTC. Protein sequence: CASSQTVYYGYTF.

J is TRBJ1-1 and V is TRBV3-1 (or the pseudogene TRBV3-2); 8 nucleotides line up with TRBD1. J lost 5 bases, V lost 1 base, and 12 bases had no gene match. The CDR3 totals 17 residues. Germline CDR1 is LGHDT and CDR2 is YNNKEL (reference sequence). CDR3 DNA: TGTGCCAGCAGCCAAGGGTTCAGGGGGCCGCGGGATACTGAAGCTTTCTTT. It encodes CASSQGFRGPRDTEAFF.

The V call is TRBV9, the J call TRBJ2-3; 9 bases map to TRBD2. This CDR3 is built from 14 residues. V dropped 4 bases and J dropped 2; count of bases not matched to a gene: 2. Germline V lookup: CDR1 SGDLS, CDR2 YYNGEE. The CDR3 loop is CASSPSGATDTQYF. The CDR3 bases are TGTGCCAGCAGCCCTAGCGGGGCCACAGATACGCAGTATTTT.

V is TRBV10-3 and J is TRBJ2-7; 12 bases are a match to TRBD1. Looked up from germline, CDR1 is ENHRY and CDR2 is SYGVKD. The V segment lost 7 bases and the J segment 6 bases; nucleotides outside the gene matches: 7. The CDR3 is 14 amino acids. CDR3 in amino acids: CAIKAGTGGPEQYF. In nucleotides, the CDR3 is TGTGCCATCAAAGCCGGGACAGGGGGCCCCGAGCAGTACTTC.

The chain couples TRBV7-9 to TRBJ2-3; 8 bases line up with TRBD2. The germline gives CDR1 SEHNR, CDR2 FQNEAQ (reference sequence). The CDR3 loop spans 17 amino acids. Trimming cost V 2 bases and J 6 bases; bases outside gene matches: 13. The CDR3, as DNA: TGTGCCAGCAGCTTAAGGGCCGCCGGGACTAGGTCCGATACGCAGTATTTT. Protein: CASSLRAAGTRSDTQYF.

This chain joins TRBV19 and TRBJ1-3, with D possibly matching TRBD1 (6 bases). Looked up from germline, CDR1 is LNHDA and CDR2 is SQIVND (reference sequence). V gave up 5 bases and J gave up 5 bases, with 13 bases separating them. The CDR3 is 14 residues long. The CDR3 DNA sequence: TGTGCCAGTAGTCGAGGACAGTCGCGAAACACCATATATTTT. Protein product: CASSRGQSRNTIYF.